This T cell receptor (beta chain) was captured by sequencing in a study of blood T cell repertoires in COVID-19. Looked up from germline, CDR1 is ENHRY and CDR2 is SYGVKD. The V end was cut by 3 bases, the J end by 0 bases, with 8 bases between. There are 14 residues in the CDR3. The protocol was immunoSEQ multiplex PCR, while the TCRdb copy is restricted to in-frame clones and leaves out a portion. The sample contains 100,000 to 120,000 clones, 84% of which appear only once. The clonotype was recovered from a woman in her forties with acute or convalescent COVID-19. Material: peripheral blood. V and J are TRBV10-3 and TRBJ1-1; D might be TRBD1 (6 bases). DNA for the CDR3: TGTGCCATCAGTGAAGGACAGTTGAACACTGAAGCTTTCTTT. Its translation: CAISEGQLNTEAFF.